Each of the 24 T cell receptor beta chains below was sequenced from the same sample in a study of early T cells in non-severe SARS-CoV-2 infection. TCRdb analysed the 5' RACE reads with MiXCR anew, one entry per CDR3 protein. The sample records roughly 64,000 distinct CDR3 sequences, 11% being singletons. The sample consisted of whole blood, taken at baseline. Source of these receptors: an adult who was a healthcare worker with PCR-confirmed SARS-CoV-2 infection or an uninfected control (not recorded which).

In this sample, this clonotype turned up a few times. The chain carries TRBV7-9 and TRBJ2-3, with a weak D call TRBD2 (6 bases). V was cut by 4 bases and J by 4 bases, with 15 bases left in between. The CDR3 length is 15 residues. Germline-derived CDR1 and CDR2 are SEHNR and FQNEAQ (reference sequence). The DNA of the CDR3 is TGTGCCAGCAGCTCCATGCGGGACGTGGCAGATACGCAGTATTTT. Amino acid sequence: CASSSMRDVADTQYF.

The sample holds a few counts of this clonotype. The chain links TRBV29-1 to TRBJ1-1; 9 bases match TRBD1. Per the germline V gene, CDR1 is SQVTM and CDR2 is ANQGSEA. The junction had 21 bases not matched to a gene; V was cut back by 8 bases and J by 2 bases. This CDR3 has 18 amino acids. CDR3 nucleotide sequence: TGCAGCCCTGCCACGGGGGGACAGGGTCGAAGCGGTAACACTGAAGCTTTCTTT. Translated: CSPATGGQGRSGNTEAFF.

V usage is TRBV7-9 and J usage is TRBJ2-3; D gene unclear. Germline CDR1 SEHNR, CDR2 FQNEAQ (reference sequence). This CDR3 is 14 amino acids long. Trimming left V 5 bases short and J 3 bases short, with 12 bases between. This CDR3 is CASSPDWITDTQYF. DNA for the CDR3: TGTGCCAGCAGCCCCGACTGGATAACAGATACGCAGTATTTT.

This clonotype was seen a handful of times. V usage is TRBV7-2 and J usage is TRBJ1-6; the D is unclear. This CDR3 spans 12 amino acids. Trimming stripped 1 base from V and 14 bases from J, with 9 bases between. Per the germline V gene, CDR1 is SGHTA and CDR2 is FQGNSA. CDR3 in amino acids: CASSLGLSALHF. CDR3 in DNA: TGTGCCAGCAGCTTAGGGCTGTCGGCCCTCCACTTT.

This clonotype was counted between two and nine times. CDR3 protein: CASSLAGRDHYGYTF. CDR3 nucleotides: TGCGCCAGCAGCTTGGCCGGCAGGGACCACTATGGCTACACCTTC. V is TRBV5-1 and J is TRBJ1-2, with TRBD1 as a possible D gene (5 bases). V was pared by 0 bases and J by 3 bases, with 12 bases between. Germline lookup yields CDR1 SGHRS and CDR2 YFSETQ. The CDR3 spans 15 residues. The variable domain in full, completed from reference TRBV5-1 and TRBJ1-2, reads KAGVTQTPRYLIKTRGQQVTLSCSPISGHRSVSWYQQTPGQGLQFLFEYFSETQRNKGNFPGRFSGRQFSNSRSEMNVSTLELGDSALYLCASSLAGRDHYGYTFGSGTRLTVV.

This clonotype was counted at least ten times. This chain's CDR3 is CASRAASSPSYEQYF. CDR3 nucleotides: TGTGCCAGCAGGGCAGCCAGTAGCCCCTCCTACGAGCAGTACTTC. The chain carries TRBV2 and TRBJ2-7, with D unclear. CDR1 SNHLY and CDR2 FYNNEI come from the germline V gene. Trimming pared 6 bases from V and 0 bases from J, leaving 15 bases between. The CDR3 covers 15 residues.

The chain links TRBV5-4 to TRBJ2-5, with D uncertain. Germline loops: CDR1 SGHNT, CDR2 YYREEE (reference sequence). Trimming took off 4 bases at V and 5 bases at J, with 18 bases between the two ends. The length of the CDR3 is 15 residues. The CDR3 sequence is CASSPTLKLGETQYF. As DNA, the CDR3 is TGTGCCAGCAGCCCAACACTTAAACTCGGGGAGACCCAGTACTTC.

This clonotype has at least ten counts. The rearrangement uses TRBV6-5 and TRBJ2-2, with D hard to call. Trimming removed 2 bases at V and 5 bases at J, with 9 bases between. The length of the CDR3 is 14 residues. In germline, CDR1 is MNHEY, CDR2 SVGAGI. CDR3 loop: CASSYEARTGELFF. The CDR3 region has the DNA TGTGCCAGCAGTTACGAAGCGCGAACCGGGGAGCTGTTTTTT.

The chain is built from TRBV18 and TRBJ2-3; TRBD2 aligns across 9 bases. Germline CDR1 KGHSH, CDR2 LQKENI. The J segment lost 2 bases and the V segment lost 3 bases, leaving 3 bases of the junction unmatched. CDR3 length equals 15 residues. CDR3 nucleotide sequence: TGTGCCAGCTCACCTAGCGGGGGTCACACAGATACGCAGTATTTT. As protein: CASSPSGGHTDTQYF.

This clonotype has only a few counts. The chain employs TRBV3-1 and TRBJ2-2; D remains unclear. Deletions cut 4 bases from V and 5 bases from J, with 8 bases between. Germline V gives CDR1 LGHDT, CDR2 YNNKEL (reference sequence). The CDR3 loop spans 13 amino acids. The CDR3 reads CASSRSRTGELFF. In DNA form, the CDR3 reads TGTGCCAGCAGCCGCAGCAGAACCGGGGAGCTGTTTTTT.

This clonotype has a handful of counts. The rearrangement joins TRBV18 to TRBJ1-1, with a weak D call TRBD1 (6 bases). Germline-derived CDR1 and CDR2 are KGHSH and LQKENI. V dropped 3 bases and J dropped 6 bases, with 17 bases sitting between them. The CDR3 runs 15 residues. CDR3 in DNA: TGTGCCAGCTCACCCTACATCACAGGGATCGCTGAAGCTTTCTTT. This gives the protein CASSPYITGIAEAFF.

In its sample, this clonotype was seen many times. V usage is TRBV3-1 and J usage is TRBJ1-6; possible D gene TRBD1, 5 bases. Germline loops: CDR1 LGHDT, CDR2 YNNKEL (reference sequence). CDR3 length: 14 amino acids. V dropped 4 bases and J dropped 7 bases, with 11 bases sitting between them. The CDR3 DNA reads as TGTGCCAGCAGCCCAACAGGCTGGAATTCACCCCTCCACTTT. It specifies CASSPTGWNSPLHF.

This clonotype was observed a handful of times. J is TRBJ2-4 and V is TRBV7-8; D not certain. The ends were cut back, 0 bases at V and 0 bases at J, with 9 bases in the middle. Per germline, CDR1 SGHVS and CDR2 FQNEAQ. This CDR3 has 16 amino acids. CDR3 DNA sequence: TGTGCCAGCAGCTTAGCCTCGTCCCTAGCCAAAAACATTCAGTACTTC. Its protein product is CASSLASSLAKNIQYF. The full variable domain, its missing parts supplied by reference TRBV7-8 and TRBJ2-4, is GAGVSQSPRYKVAKRGQDVALRCDPISGHVSLFWYQQALGQGPEFLTYFQNEAQLDKSGLPSDRFFAERPEGSVSTLKIQRTQQEDSAVYLCASSLASSLAKNIQYFGAGTRLSVL.

This clonotype occurred many times. The chain combines TRBV18 with TRBJ1-1; D perhaps matches TRBD1 (6 bases). Germline CDR1 KGHSH, CDR2 LQKENI. Trimming left V 8 bases short and J 0 bases short, with 16 bases between. CDR3 length equals 15 residues. The DNA of the CDR3 is TGTGCCAGCCTAGAGGCAGGGGCTATGAACACTGAAGCTTTCTTT. Translated, it gives CASLEAGAMNTEAFF.

The rearrangement links TRBV12-3 or TRBV12-4 to TRBJ1-5, with D possibly being TRBD1 (5 bases). This CDR3 comprises 15 residues. Trimming shortened V by 3 bases and J by 7 bases, and 16 bases separated the two germline ends. CDR3 nucleotides: TGTGCCAGCAGTTTCAGTCCGCAGGGTGTACAGCCCCAGCATTTT. Protein product: CASSFSPQGVQPQHF.

The rearrangement uses TRBV6-1 and TRBJ1-2; D unclear. Trimming pared 2 bases from V and 8 bases from J, leaving 21 bases between. The CDR3 length is 16 residues. Germline lookup yields CDR1 MNHNS and CDR2 SASEGT. CDR3 in DNA: TGTGCCAGCAGTGAAAGTCTCGTCGGAAGGTCTCGAGGCTACACCTTC. Protein sequence: CASSESLVGRSRGYTF.

This chain joins TRBV20-1 and TRBJ2-3; D perhaps matches TRBD2 (7 bases). The CDR3 contains 14 residues. From germline, CDR1 is DFQATT and CDR2 SNEGSKA (reference sequence). With 5 bases removed from V and 4 bases from J, the gap between germline ends came to 16 bases. Written as DNA, the CDR3 is TGCAGTGCTGGGAGGGGGGGGCCATCAGATACGCAGTATTTT. Translated, it gives CSAGRGGPSDTQYF.

This clonotype is a singleton in its sample. The J gene is TRBJ1-2, the V gene TRBV11-3; D remains ambiguous. V dropped 8 bases and J dropped 5 bases, with 12 bases sitting between them. The CDR3 spans 12 residues. The germline V gene has CDR1 SGHNT and CDR2 YENEEA. The CDR3 here is CASSYSGYGYTF. The CDR3 DNA sequence: TGTGCCAGCTCCTATTCGGGGTATGGCTACACCTTC.

This clonotype occurred many times. V and J are TRBV10-3 and TRBJ1-4; maybe TRBD1 (5 bases). Trimming removed 6 bases from V and 12 bases from J, with 20 bases in between. The CDR3 sequence is 14 residues long. Germline V gene data show CDR1 as ENHRY and CDR2 as SYGVKD. The CDR3 region has the DNA TGTGCCATCAGCCCCCCGGGGCAAAATGTCGAACTGTTTTTT. Translating gives CAISPPGQNVELFF.

The CDR3 sequence: CASTSRGSRKGDTQYF. The DNA for the CDR3 is TGTGCCAGTACCTCGCGGGGCAGCCGCAAGGGAGATACGCAGTATTTT. The rearrangement uses TRBV19 and TRBJ2-3, with a possible D match to TRBD2 (6 bases). This CDR3 is 16 amino acids long. CDR1 LNHDA and CDR2 SQIVND come from the germline V gene (reference sequence). The V and J ends lost 7 bases and 5 bases respectively, with 22 bases between them.

The chain recombines TRBV10-3 with TRBJ1-1; D is undetermined. The CDR3 has 12 amino acids. Per the germline V gene, CDR1 is ENHRY and CDR2 is SYGVKD. V dropped 0 bases and J dropped 11 bases, with 10 bases sitting between them. The CDR3 is CAISESTSKAFF. The CDR3 bases are TGTGCCATCAGTGAGTCGACTTCGAAGGCTTTCTTT.

V is TRBV30 and J is TRBJ1-2; a possible D gene is TRBD1 (5 bases). V lost 0 bases, J lost 3 bases, and 8 bases lay in between. Germline V gene data show CDR1 as GTSNPN and CDR2 as SVGIG (reference sequence). CDR3 length: 13 amino acids. This CDR3 is CAWSVGRDYGYTF. The CDR3 DNA follows: TGTGCCTGGAGTGTGGGCAGGGACTATGGCTACACCTTC.

This clonotype was detected many times. V usage is TRBV19 and J usage is TRBJ2-5; D remains unclear. The CDR3 loop spans 12 amino acids. Germline V gene data show CDR1 as LNHDA and CDR2 as SQIVND (reference sequence). The germline V and J ends were trimmed by 6 bases and 5 bases, with 10 bases remaining between them. The CDR3 protein is CASRLSGETQYF. CDR3 coding DNA: TGTGCCAGTAGGCTGTCCGGCGAGACCCAGTACTTC.

This clonotype has a handful of counts. The gene calls are TRBV4-2 and TRBJ2-1, with D perhaps TRBD1 or TRBD2 (5 bases each). The CDR3 extends over 17 amino acids. Deletions cut 0 bases from V and 2 bases from J, with 14 bases between. Germline V gives CDR1 LGHNA, CDR2 YNFKEQ. In nucleotides, the CDR3 is TGTGCCAGCAGCCAAGACGGGGCAGCGGTGGCCTACAATGAGCAGTTCTTC. Its protein is CASSQDGAAVAYNEQFF.